The clone carrying this T cell receptor (beta chain) was counted many times. Per the germline V gene, CDR1 is SQVTM and CDR2 is ANQGSEA. This CDR3 comprises 12 residues. This entry is derived from a study of human T cells and chemical hapten exposure. The wider study: Throughout a study of 20 to 25 weeks, patients underwent weekly scalp administration of diphenylcyclopropenone doses.

Time point meaning: patch test 3, about 24 weeks after DPC sensitization. Treatment here: therapeutic diphenylcyclopropenone sensitization with weekly scalp DPC. Under the authors' procedure: Around 91,000 TCRs per sample was the median, with a range of roughly 23,224 to 750,000. TCRdb ran MiXCR on the RACE reads and lists one entry per CDR3 protein. These V and J calls originate from TCRdb's pipeline instead of the authors' own analysis. The sample yields 95,000 to 150,000 distinct CDR3 sequences, approximately 10% seen once. The clonotype originates from a woman aged 45 to 65 with alopecia areata. Some clones in this sample may be carry-over from other donors' samples. The sequencing here drew on whole blood, taken in connection with sensitization to the hapten diphenylcyclopropenone (DPC). V gene TRBV29-1 combines with J gene TRBJ2-3; TRBD2 is a possible D gene (6 bases). CDR3 nucleotide sequence: TGCAGTCACCACCCGGGGGAAGATACGCAGTATTTT. This gives the protein CSHHPGEDTQYF.